This T cell receptor (beta chain) is from a study of PD-L1 blockade in urothelial cancer. Looking at the study overall: It was at 3 weeks (second dose) and 6 weeks after treatment start that blood was analyzed. Blood gave a median approximately 140,000 T cells. Study-level points and caveats: Durable-benefit patients had greater expansion of tumor-associated blood clones at 3 weeks.

Documented time point: pretreatment peripheral blood. The patients had locally advanced or metastatic urothelial carcinoma. The germline V gene has CDR1 MNHEY and CDR2 SMNVEV (reference sequence). Trimming took 5 bases from V and 5 from J; bases not matched to a gene: 5. The CDR3 covers 13 residues. Here immunoSEQ multiplex PCR was the method, and the copy in TCRdb shows in-frame clones only, minus some. The sample lists roughly 17,000 clones, roughly 90% occurring once. This clone was seen once. What it binds is unknown. The origin of this receptor is a man aged 70 or older with urothelial cancer. Sequenced material: PBMCs, taken around atezolizumab (anti-PD-L1) treatment. The chain employs TRBV27 and TRBJ1-2; 7 positions match TRBD1. This CDR3 reads CASSRGGEYGYTF. The CDR3 nucleotides are TGTGCCAGCAGTAGAGGGGGCGAGTATGGCTACACCTTC.